A selection of T cell receptor beta chains follows, all from one sample in a study of shared clonotypes between healthy human individuals. The assay was immunoSEQ multiplex PCR, and TCRdb's table has in-frame clones only and misses some. Among 1.4 million to 1.5 million clones listed, roughly 96% were seen once. Sequencing was done on a sample of naive CD4+ T cells sorted from blood. These receptors all stem from a man aged 25 to 40 in good health. CDR3s include the opening cysteine and the closing phenylalanine or tryptophan. D genes are given only for firm matches. For some rows the clone size is stated as once, few or many, or as a class when expanded; others skip it.

TRBD2 | - | TRBJ2-7 | TRBV11-2 | CASSPGTSGGTYEQYF | TGTGCCAGCAGCCCCGGGACTAGCGGGGGGACCTACGAGCAGTACTTC
TRBD2 | - | TRBJ2-7 | TRBV9 | CASSRLGTSDYEQYF | TGTGCCAGCAGCAGATTAGGGACTAGCGACTACGAGCAGTACTTC
TRBD1 | once | TRBJ1-1 | TRBV5-1 | CASSLRSGGAEAFF | TGCGCCAGCAGCTTGCGGTCAGGGGGCGCTGAAGCTTTCTTT
- | - | TRBJ2-7 | TRBV6-1 | CASSADPGAGSKQYF | TGTGCCAGCAGTGCCGACCCAGGGGCAGGGTCAAAGCAGTACTTC
- | once | TRBJ2-3 | TRBV6-1 | CASSPYLPPDTQYF | TGTGCCAGCAGTCCATATCTTCCCCCAGATACGCAGTATTTT
TRBD1 | - | TRBJ2-7 | TRBV7-9 | CASSYIRTGNYEQYF | TGTGCCAGCAGCTACATCCGGACAGGCAACTACGAGCAGTACTTC
TRBD1 | - | TRBJ1-5 | TRBV27 | CASSPPGQGNQPQHF | TGTGCCAGCAGTCCGCCGGGACAGGGAAATCAGCCCCAGCATTTT
- | once | TRBJ1-2 | TRBV28 | CASDTPGTDLSTF | TGTGCCAGCGACACCCCTGGGACGGACCTTTCCACCTTC
TRBD2 | - | TRBJ2-7 | TRBV28 | CASRDTIAGVNAYEQYF | TGTGCCAGCCGCGACACTATAGCGGGAGTGAATGCCTACGAGCAGTACTTC
- | - | TRBJ2-5 | TRBV5-5 | CASSWGQGETQYF | TGTGCCAGCAGCTGGGGACAAGGCGAGACCCAGTACTTC
- | - | TRBJ1-4 | TRBV7-2 | CASSFGNEKLFF | TGTGCCAGCAGCTTCGGTAATGAAAAACTGTTTTTT
TRBD2 | - | TRBJ2-7 | TRBV11-2 | CASSLARKRETSFYEQYF | TGTGCCAGCAGCTTAGCTAGGAAGCGGGAGACTTCCTTCTACGAGCAGTACTTC
TRBD1 | - | TRBJ1-1 | TRBV5-1 | CASSLNTGGNTEAFF | TGCGCCAGCAGCTTGAATACAGGGGGGAACACTGAAGCTTTCTTT
TRBD1 | - | TRBJ1-4 | TRBV28 | CAISTGATNEKLFF | TGTGCCATCTCGACAGGGGCAACTAATGAAAAACTGTTTTTT
- | - | TRBJ2-6 | TRBV7-9 | CASSLVGGAGANVLTF | TGTGCCAGCAGCTTAGTCGGGGGCGCTGGGGCCAACGTCCTGACTTTC
- | - | TRBJ2-2 | TRBV28 | CASSPLGHANTGELFF | TGTGCCAGCAGTCCCCTTGGTCACGCGAACACCGGGGAGCTGTTTTTT
TRBD2 | - | TRBJ2-1 | TRBV5-1 | CASSLVVSGSYNEQFF | TGCGCCAGCAGCTTGGTAGTTAGCGGGAGTTACAATGAGCAGTTCTTC
- | - | TRBJ2-2 | TRBV27 | CASSLTVDNPNTGELFF | TGTGCCAGCAGTTTGACGGTGGACAACCCGAACACCGGGGAGCTGTTTTTT
- | few | TRBJ1-5 | TRBV18 | CASSEQDVQPQHF | TGTGCCAGCTCTGAACAGGATGTTCAGCCCCAGCATTTT
- | - | TRBJ1-1 | TRBV19 | CASSLGGLTEAFF | TGTGCCAGTAGTTTAGGGGGATTAACTGAAGCTTTCTTT
TRBD1 | - | TRBJ1-1 | TRBV4-3 | CASTSGRGRSEAFF | TGCGCCAGCACGTCGGGCAGGGGGCGATCTGAAGCTTTCTTT
- | - | TRBJ2-4 | TRBV6-6 | CASSPTTGNNIQYF | TGTGCCAGCAGTCCTACAACGGGGAACAACATTCAGTACTTC
- | - | TRBJ2-3 | TRBV5-4 | CASSLAGAADTQYF | TGTGCCAGCAGCTTGGCGGGAGCAGCAGATACGCAGTATTTT
- | - | TRBJ2-7 | TRBV5-1 | CASTLIDGSYEQYF | TGCGCCAGCACCTTAATTGATGGCTCCTACGAGCAGTACTTC
TRBD2 | - | TRBJ2-1 | TRBV9 | CASSVPASGSYNEQFF | TGTGCCAGCAGCGTCCCAGCTAGCGGCTCCTACAATGAGCAGTTCTTC
TRBD1 | - | TRBJ1-1 | TRBV7-9 | CASSFVRGQGTEAFF | TGTGCCAGCAGCTTTGTCAGGGGGCAGGGGACTGAAGCTTTCTTT